This TCR beta chain was sequenced during a study of T-cell reconstitution after alpha-beta-depleted transplantation in children. Germline CDR1 is SEHNR and CDR2 is FQNEAQ (reference sequence). V shed 1 base and J shed 5 bases, with 6 bases lying between them. This CDR3 has 14 amino acids. The TCRbeta library incorporated unique molecular identifiers. Each CDR3 protein gets one entry after TCRdb re-called the PCR reads with MiXCR. The top ten hold around 2% of the sample, which has under 6,000 distinct CDR3 sequences, more than 5.5% seen once. Study results and caveats: When one year had passed after transplant, most T-cell counts and diversity came from newly produced T cells. Reportedly, only several hundred clones from non-depleted graft cells drove alpha-beta T-cell counts at about two months. Diversity of TCRbeta at day 60 was high in some patients, arising from surviving recipient T cells and thymic progenitors.

In its sample, this clonotype is medium-sized. Antigen specificity is unknown. The chain carries TRBV7-9 and TRBJ1-6; perhaps TRBD1 as D (5 bases). This receptor was identified in a boy in the first two years of life who had a stem cell transplant for SCID, so the T cells may come from the graft donor. The sequenced sample was PBMCs, mostly from graft donor cells, obtained 60 days after TCRalphabeta/CD19-depleted stem cell transplant. The CDR3 bases are TGTGCCAGCAGCTTAGTCAGGGATAATTCACCCCTCCACTTT. Translated: CASSLVRDNSPLHF.